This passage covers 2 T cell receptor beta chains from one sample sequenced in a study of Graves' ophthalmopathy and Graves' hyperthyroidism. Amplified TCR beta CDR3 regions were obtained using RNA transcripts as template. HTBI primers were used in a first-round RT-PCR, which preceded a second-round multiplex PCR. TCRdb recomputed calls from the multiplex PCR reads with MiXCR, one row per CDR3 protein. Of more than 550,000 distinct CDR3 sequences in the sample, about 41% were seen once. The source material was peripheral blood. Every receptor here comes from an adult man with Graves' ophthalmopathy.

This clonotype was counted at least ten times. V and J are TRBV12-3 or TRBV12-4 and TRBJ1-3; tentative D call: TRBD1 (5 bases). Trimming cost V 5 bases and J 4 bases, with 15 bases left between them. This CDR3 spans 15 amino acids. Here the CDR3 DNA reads TGTGCCAGCAGTCCTCAGGGAACTATCGGAAACACCATATATTTT. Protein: CASSPQGTIGNTIYF.

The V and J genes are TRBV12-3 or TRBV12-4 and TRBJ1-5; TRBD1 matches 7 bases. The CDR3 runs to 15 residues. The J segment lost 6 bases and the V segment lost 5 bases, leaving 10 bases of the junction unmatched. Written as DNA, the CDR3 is TGTGCCAGCAGTACCCGACAGGGTGGCGGTCAGCCCCAGCATTTT. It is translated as CASSTRQGGGQPQHF.